The 29 T cell receptor beta chains listed next were all sequenced from one sample in a study of blood T cell repertoires in COVID-19. The method was immunoSEQ multiplex PCR; TCRdb's version includes in-frame clones alone and lacks a portion of them. The repertoire has 200,000 to 250,000 clones, 75% to 85% of them found once; the top ten carry around 8%. Sample: peripheral blood. The receptors here all came from a woman aged 80 or over with COVID-19, enrolled during active disease.

This clone showed up just once. V and J are TRBV4-2 and TRBJ2-3; 8 bases are a match to TRBD2. The CDR3 loop spans 15 amino acids. Germline V gene lookup returns CDR1 LGHNA and CDR2 YNFKEQ. V was clipped by 0 bases and J by 5 bases; unmatched bases: 4. The CDR3 reads CASSQDYSGGDTQYF. In nucleotides, the CDR3 is TGTGCCAGCAGCCAAGACTACAGCGGGGGAGATACGCAGTATTTT.

DNA for the CDR3: TGTGCCAGCAGACCTCACAGGGTGGCGGGTGAAAAACTGTTTTTT. Translated, it gives CASRPHRVAGEKLFF. The chain is built from TRBV6-5 and TRBJ1-4; tentatively, D is TRBD1 (6 bases). Trimming stripped 6 bases from V and 7 bases from J, with 18 bases between. The CDR3 has 15 amino acids. CDR1 and CDR2 from the germline V gene are MNHEY and SVGAGI.

The rearrangement uses TRBV7-9 and TRBJ2-1, with D maybe TRBD1 (5 bases). The CDR3 extends over 13 amino acids. Germline V gene data show CDR1 as SEHNR and CDR2 as FQNEAQ (reference sequence). The V end was cut by 2 bases, the J end by 9 bases, with 11 bases between. The DNA of the CDR3 is TGTGCCAGCAGCTTACAGGGTTTGGGTGAGCAGTTCTTC. Its protein product is CASSLQGLGEQFF.

The chain links TRBV21-1 to TRBJ1-2. TRBV21-1 is marked as a pseudogene. The CDR3 contains 14 residues. The CDR3 here is CATQRGGGGYGYTF. Written as DNA, the CDR3 is TGTGCCACTCAACGTGGGGGGGGAGGCTATGGCTACACCTTC.

The rearrangement uses TRBV6-1 and TRBJ2-7, with D tentatively TRBD2 (6 bases). Germline V gene data show CDR1 as MNHNS and CDR2 as SASEGT. V lost 3 bases and J 1 base, leaving 13 bases between the germline ends. The CDR3 runs 15 residues. CDR3 sequence (DNA): TGTGCCAGCAGTGAGGGAGGTCTAGGTTCCTACGAGCAGTACTTC. This gives the protein CASSEGGLGSYEQYF.

A remark on this clone: The same CDR3 can be traced to other DNA sequences in this sample. The chain recombines TRBV18 with TRBJ1-5; 8 bases are a match to TRBD1. The CDR3 extends over 13 amino acids. Germline lookup yields CDR1 KGHSH and CDR2 LQKENI. V shed 6 bases and J 6 bases; nucleotides not matched to a gene: 4. CDR3 loop: CASSAGGGQPQHF. The CDR3 coding sequence is TGTGCCAGCTCTGCAGGGGGCGGTCAGCCCCAGCATTTT.

J is TRBJ1-1 and V is TRBV20-1; no definite D call. This CDR3 is built from 13 residues. V dropped 5 bases and J dropped 2 bases, with 12 bases sitting between them. Germline CDR1 DFQATT, CDR2 SNEGSKA (reference sequence). The chain's CDR3 is CSAREWANTEAFF. The DNA of the CDR3 is TGCAGTGCTCGTGAATGGGCAAACACTGAAGCTTTCTTT.

This chain connects TRBV7-2 to TRBJ2-1; TRBD1 might be the D (6 bases). There are 14 residues in the CDR3. V dropped 1 base and J dropped 6 bases, with 10 bases sitting between them. The V gene's germline CDR1 is SGHTA and CDR2 FQGNSA. The CDR3, as DNA: TGTGCCAGCAGCTTAGGGACAGACCTCAATGAGCAGTTCTTC. Translation gives CASSLGTDLNEQFF.

The table lists this clone with a few counts. The chain joins TRBV28 to TRBJ1-2; D remains unclear. V lost 3 bases and J 6 bases, leaving 8 bases between the germline ends. CDR3 length: 12 residues. From germline, CDR1 is MDHEN and CDR2 SYDVKM. The CDR3 here is CASSFTRDGYTF. In nucleotides, the CDR3 is TGTGCCAGCAGTTTTACGCGGGATGGCTACACCTTC.

The chain has TRBV7-9 and TRBJ1-2; 7 bases are shared with TRBD1. Trimming cost V 4 bases and J 4 bases; bases outside gene matches: 6. The germline V gene has CDR1 SEHNR and CDR2 FQNEAQ (reference sequence). This CDR3 contains 14 residues. CDR3 residues: CASSSTGEVYGYTF. CDR3 nucleotide sequence: TGTGCCAGCAGCTCCACAGGGGAGGTCTATGGCTACACCTTC.

This chain joins TRBV6-5 and TRBJ1-4, with 7 bases identical to TRBD1. This CDR3 is 15 amino acids long. V lost 6 bases and J lost 8; bases outside the gene matches: 12. Germline CDR1 reads MNHEY; CDR2 reads SVGAGI. The CDR3 DNA is TGTGCCAGCAGATACCGACAGGGTTTGCGGGAAAAACTGTTTTTT. It specifies CASRYRQGLREKLFF.

The gene calls are TRBV5-6 and TRBJ1-2; 8 positions agree with TRBD1. Trimming at V came to 3 bases and at J to 4 bases, leaving 5 bases not matched to a gene. The germline V gene encodes CDR1 SGHDT and CDR2 YYEEEE. This CDR3 region has 14 residues. CDR3 protein: CASSSGDRPYGYTF. The CDR3 coding sequence is TGTGCCAGCAGCTCTGGGGACAGGCCCTATGGCTACACCTTC.

The CDR3 loop is CASTWGGDTQYF. Here the CDR3 DNA reads TGTGCCAGCACTTGGGGGGGAGATACGCAGTATTTT. The chain is built from TRBV7-9 and TRBJ2-3; 7 positions agree with TRBD2. This CDR3 region has 12 residues. V lost 7 bases and J lost 5; bases outside the gene matches: 3. CDR1 SEHNR and CDR2 FQNEAQ come from the germline V gene (reference sequence).

The CDR3 DNA sequence: TGTGCCAGTGAAGGGGTCGACCAGGGATGGGGCTACACCTTC. Protein sequence: CASEGVDQGWGYTF. The V gene is TRBV25-1, the J gene TRBJ1-2; possibly TRBD1 for D (5 bases). Germline CDR1 reads MGHDK; CDR2 reads SYGVNS. The CDR3 has 14 residues. Trimming took 9 bases from V and 8 from J, leaving 22 bases between them.

The chain employs TRBV4-1 and TRBJ2-7, with 9 bases that match TRBD1. CDR1 is MGHRA, CDR2 YSYEKL, per germline. The CDR3 is 16 residues long. Trimming at V came to 3 bases and at J to 6 bases, leaving 12 bases not matched to a gene. The CDR3 sequence is CASSQPGTGYSGEQYF. DNA for the CDR3: TGCGCCAGCAGCCAGCCTGGGACAGGGTATTCGGGCGAGCAGTACTTC.

V gene TRBV5-6 combines with J gene TRBJ1-4, with D uncertain. The germline V gene encodes CDR1 SGHDT and CDR2 YYEEEE. The CDR3 has 13 amino acids. V lost 6 bases and J lost 4, with 10 bases in between. CDR3 loop: CASIPKLNEKLFF. For the CDR3, the DNA is TGTGCCAGCATCCCCAAGCTTAATGAAAAACTGTTTTTT.

The count of this clone is one. J is TRBJ1-2 and V is TRBV28; D perhaps matches TRBD1 (6 bases). The germline V gene encodes CDR1 MDHEN and CDR2 SYDVKM. Trimming cost V 6 bases and J 8 bases, with 13 bases left between them. This CDR3 has 12 amino acids. The DNA of the CDR3 is TGTGCCAGCAGCTTCCTCCAGGGGGGCTACACCTTC. Its protein is CASSFLQGGYTF.

The chain joins TRBV7-2 to TRBJ1-1; D may be TRBD1 (6 bases). Germline CDR1 SGHTA, CDR2 FQGNSA. V was clipped by 1 base and J by 5 bases, with 14 bases between them. The CDR3 has 15 amino acids. CDR3: CASSLGRGAWTEAFF. The CDR3 DNA is TGTGCCAGCAGCTTAGGCCGGGGGGCATGGACTGAAGCTTTCTTT.

The chain couples TRBV28 to TRBJ1-2; D might be TRBD1 (5 bases). Germline V gene sequence: CDR1 MDHEN, CDR2 SYDVKM. V gave up 4 bases and J gave up 7 bases, with 16 bases separating them. The CDR3 loop spans 14 amino acids. The CDR3 coding sequence is TGTGCCAGCAGTTCCACAGGCGGCCCTTTTGGCTACACCTTC. Translated, it gives CASSSTGGPFGYTF.

The chain links TRBV30 to TRBJ2-4; no clear D. The germline V gene encodes CDR1 GTSNPN and CDR2 SVGIG (reference sequence). This CDR3 comprises 12 residues. V lost 5 bases and J 0 bases, leaving 5 bases between the germline ends. CDR3 amino acids: CAWGLAKNIQYF. CDR3 nucleotides: TGTGCCTGGGGTCTAGCCAAAAACATTCAGTACTTC.

This chain connects TRBV11-1 to TRBJ1-3; 7 nucleotides match TRBD1. The germline CDR1 and CDR2 sequences are SGHAT and FQDESV (reference sequence). The length of the CDR3 is 14 residues. The V segment lost 6 bases and the J segment 1 base; nucleotides outside the gene matches: 3. CDR3 residues: CASRRTGSGNTIYF. The CDR3 nucleotides read TGTGCCAGCAGACGGACAGGTTCTGGAAACACCATATATTTT.

The chain recombines TRBV27 with TRBJ2-7; 7 bases line up with TRBD1. CDR1 and CDR2 (germline): MNHEY, SMNVEV (reference sequence). This CDR3 has 15 residues. V shed 6 bases, J shed 2 bases, and the junction held 10 bases outside the gene matches. The CDR3 protein is CASRLRQGNTYEQYF. CDR3 coding DNA: TGTGCCAGCAGACTCAGACAGGGTAACACCTACGAGCAGTACTTC.

The chain couples TRBV4-1 to TRBJ2-1; 7 nucleotides align to TRBD1. The V and J ends lost 1 base and 3 bases, in that order; junction bases with no gene match: 6. The CDR3 covers 16 residues. Germline values: CDR1 MGHRA, CDR2 YSYEKL. The CDR3 spells CASSQVTGANYNEQFF. CDR3 DNA sequence: TGCGCCAGCAGCCAAGTCACAGGGGCAAACTACAATGAGCAGTTCTTC.

This chain uses TRBV6-5 with TRBJ2-7; D unresolved. The V and J ends lost 6 bases and 0 bases respectively, with 6 bases between them. Per the germline V gene, CDR1 is MNHEY and CDR2 is SVGAGI. The CDR3 has 12 residues. The CDR3 region is CASRTYSYEQYF. CDR3 coding DNA: TGTGCCAGCAGGACATACTCCTACGAGCAGTACTTC.

The chain combines TRBV30 with TRBJ1-1; 10 bases map to TRBD1. The length of the CDR3 is 15 residues. With V trimmed by 3 bases and J by 3 bases, 7 bases remained unmatched. CDR1 and CDR2 from the germline V gene are GTSNPN and SVGIG (reference sequence). CDR3 bases: TGTGCCTGGAGGGGAGGGACAGGGGCTTACACTGAAGCTTTCTTT. As protein: CAWRGGTGAYTEAFF.

The chain recombines TRBV6-6 with TRBJ2-7; TRBD2 is a possible D gene (5 bases). V was shortened by 6 bases and J by 7 bases, with 13 bases between the two germline ends. Germline V lookup: CDR1 MNHNY, CDR2 SVGAGI (reference sequence). The CDR3 loop spans 12 amino acids. The CDR3, as DNA: TGTGCCAGCAGCAACTCCCGCGGGGAGCAGTACTTC. Translated: CASSNSRGEQYF.

Worth noting for this clone: Other DNA sequences in this specimen translate into the identical CDR3. This rearrangement joins TRBV2 to TRBJ1-4, with D possibly being TRBD1 (5 bases). V lost 4 bases and J 0 bases, leaving 9 bases between the germline ends. This CDR3 region has 15 residues. Looked up from germline, CDR1 is SNHLY and CDR2 is FYNNEI. The CDR3 is CASSGGGATNEKLFF. The CDR3 DNA reads TGTGCCAGCAGTGGCGGGGGGGCAACTAATGAAAAACTGTTTTTT.

The rearrangement joins TRBV5-1 to TRBJ2-5, with no clear D. V lost 2 bases and J lost 2, with 10 bases in between. The CDR3 spans 14 residues. The germline gives CDR1 SGHRS, CDR2 YFSETQ. This CDR3 is CASSFTITQETQYF. CDR3 nucleotides: TGCGCCAGCAGCTTCACCATTACACAAGAGACCCAGTACTTC.

The chain uses TRBV27 and TRBJ1-1; TRBD1 agrees at 7 bases. The CDR3 is 16 residues long. With 2 bases clipped from V and 1 base from J, the junction kept 7 bases outside the gene matches. Germline CDR1 and CDR2: MNHEY and SMNVEV (reference sequence). CDR3 in amino acids: CASSLGVGQSNTEAFF. CDR3 DNA sequence: TGTGCCAGCAGTTTAGGGGTGGGACAGTCGAACACTGAAGCTTTCTTT.